Included here is one T cell receptor beta chain sequence, with context. The table came from immunoSEQ multiplex PCR; TCRdb's copy has only in-frame clones and leaves some out. The sample includes around 340,000 clones, about 88% of them seen just once. CDR3 length equals 14 residues. CDR1 and CDR2 (germline): SGDLS, YYNGEE. V shed 3 bases, J shed 5 bases, and the junction held 6 bases outside the gene matches. This entry is derived from a study of blood T cell repertoires in COVID-19. The chain carries TRBV9 and TRBJ2-5; TRBD1 matches at 8 bases. The specimen was PBMCs or T cells enriched from blood (not recorded which). This TCR derives from a woman aged 25 to 39 who had been exposed to COVID-19. The CDR3 sequence is CASSGQGAWETQYF. In nucleotides, the CDR3 is TGTGCCAGCAGCGGGCAGGGGGCATGGGAGACCCAGTACTTC.